Presented here are 26 T cell receptor beta chains from one specimen sequenced in a study of T-cell reconstitution after alpha-beta-depleted transplantation in children. As it was prepared, the TCRbeta library received unique molecular identifiers. TCRdb re-analysed the PCR reads in MiXCR, keeping a single row per CDR3 protein. The data contain about 610,000 distinct CDR3 sequences, about 10% of them singletons. The sample here was PBMCs from the stem cell graft donor, taken from the stem cell graft. These receptors were collected from a human donor who donated a stem cell graft to a child with acute myeloid leukemia.

V is TRBV6-5 and J is TRBJ2-3; 14 bases map to TRBD2. This CDR3 has 18 amino acids. The V segment lost 2 bases and the J segment 4 bases; nucleotides outside the gene matches: 8. Germline CDR1 MNHEY, CDR2 SVGAGI. CDR3 in amino acids: CASSYGGTSGSLADTQYF. Written as DNA, the CDR3 is TGTGCCAGCAGTTACGGAGGGACTAGCGGGAGTCTTGCAGATACGCAGTATTTT.

This sequence joins TRBV7-2 and TRBJ2-3; D might be TRBD2 (6 bases). The CDR3 totals 15 residues. Trimming took 5 bases from V and 6 from J, leaving 18 bases between them. The germline CDR1 and CDR2 sequences are SGHTA and FQGNSA. The CDR3 region is CASSPMGGGRDTQYF. The CDR3 bases are TGTGCCAGCAGCCCCATGGGGGGAGGTAGGGATACGCAGTATTTT.

This clonotype occurred a few times. This chain uses TRBV7-8 with TRBJ1-6, with 7 bases aligning to TRBD1. After removal of 1 base from V and 9 bases from J, the junction contained 9 bases not matched to a gene. CDR1 and CDR2 from the germline V gene are SGHVS and FQNEAQ. CDR3 length: 16 residues. The CDR3 region has the DNA TGTGCCAGCAGCTTAGAACTAGGGGGCGCGGGTTCACCCCTCCACTTT. Protein product: CASSLELGGAGSPLHF.

This sequence joins TRBV20-1 and TRBJ2-7, with D perhaps matching TRBD2 (5 bases). The ends were cut back, 7 bases at V and 1 base at J, with 20 bases in the middle. This CDR3 is 15 amino acids long. Germline CDR1 DFQATT, CDR2 SNEGSKA (reference sequence). The CDR3, as DNA: TGCAGTGGGATCCTGGACGGGATTCGTTCCTACGAGCAGTACTTC. This encodes CSGILDGIRSYEQYF.

This clonotype was detected ten times or more. The chain recombines TRBV20-1 with TRBJ1-2; D unresolved. Germline V gene lookup returns CDR1 DFQATT and CDR2 SNEGSKA (reference sequence). This CDR3 is 15 amino acids long. V shed 0 bases and J shed 4 bases, with 15 bases lying between them. CDR3: CSARDTTRGSYGYTF. The CDR3 DNA follows: TGCAGTGCTAGAGATACTACAAGAGGAAGCTATGGCTACACCTTC.

This chain joins TRBV7-9 and TRBJ2-3, with D possibly being TRBD1 (7 bases). With 5 bases removed from V and 3 bases from J, the gap between germline ends came to 18 bases. The germline CDR1 and CDR2 sequences are SEHNR and FQNEAQ (reference sequence). The CDR3 runs 16 residues. CDR3 coding DNA: TGTGCCAGCAGCCCAGCGCGGGGACAGCGGACAGATACGCAGTATTTT. This translates into CASSPARGQRTDTQYF.

This rearrangement joins TRBV12-3 or TRBV12-4 to TRBJ2-7, with 8 positions matching TRBD1. This CDR3 region has 13 residues. J lost 5 bases, V lost 4 bases, and 4 bases had no gene match. CDR3 amino acids: CASSSQGVHEQYF. The CDR3 region has the DNA TGTGCCAGCAGTTCACAGGGGGTACACGAGCAGTACTTC.

V usage is TRBV5-1 and J usage is TRBJ1-1, with unresolved D. V lost 0 bases and J 1 base, leaving 10 bases between the germline ends. Germline V gives CDR1 SGHRS, CDR2 YFSETQ. CDR3 length equals 15 residues. CDR3 protein: CASSLDEAANTEAFF. The CDR3 DNA is TGCGCCAGCAGCTTGGATGAGGCAGCGAACACTGAAGCTTTCTTT.

Here the CDR3 reads CSARVTGSSNQPQHF. CDR3 nucleotides: TGCAGTGCTAGAGTGACGGGGAGTAGCAATCAGCCCCAGCATTTT. The chain has TRBV20-1 and TRBJ1-5; D remains unclear. Trimming left V 1 base short and J 0 bases short, with 10 bases between. Germline CDR1 is DFQATT and CDR2 is SNEGSKA (reference sequence). The CDR3 runs 15 residues.

This clonotype was recorded only once. The chain is built from TRBV7-3 and TRBJ1-1; D is possibly TRBD1 (5 bases). This CDR3 contains 15 residues. Germline CDR1 is SGHTA and CDR2 is FQGTGA. The ends were cut back, 0 bases at V and 6 bases at J, with 14 bases in the middle. The CDR3 loop reads CASSLTRDAGAEAFF. CDR3 sequence (DNA): TGTGCCAGCAGCTTAACCCGGGACGCGGGCGCTGAAGCTTTCTTT.

Only a few counts were recorded for this clonotype. The chain couples TRBV29-1 to TRBJ1-4, with 11 bases that match TRBD1. This CDR3 has 14 residues. The germline CDR1 and CDR2 sequences are SQVTM and ANQGSEA. V dropped 5 bases and J dropped 8; count of bases not matched to a gene: 7. CDR3 nucleotides: TGCAGCGTTTCTCCGGGACAGGGGGGCGAAAAACTGTTTTTT. Translated: CSVSPGQGGEKLFF.

The chain uses TRBV19 and TRBJ2-1; 7 bases are a match to TRBD2. This CDR3 contains 14 residues. V lost 3 bases, J lost 9 bases, and 8 bases stayed unmatched. Germline V gene lookup returns CDR1 LNHDA and CDR2 SQIVND (reference sequence). The CDR3 region has the DNA TGTGCCAGTAGTATCAGCGAACGCGGGGGTGAGCAGTTCTTC. This encodes CASSISERGGEQFF.

This clonotype was recorded a few times. The CDR3: CASSPYPLQETQYF. The CDR3 bases are TGTGCCAGCAGTCCCTACCCCTTACAAGAGACCCAGTACTTC. The V gene is TRBV12-3 or TRBV12-4, the J gene TRBJ2-5; no firm D call. CDR3 length: 14 amino acids. V lost 5 bases and J lost 2, with 12 bases in between.

This chain joins TRBV4-2 and TRBJ1-2; maybe TRBD1 (5 bases). Trimming left V 0 bases short and J 3 bases short, with 14 bases between. CDR1 is LGHNA, CDR2 YNFKEQ, per germline. This CDR3 has 16 residues. The CDR3 spells CASSQDRQRRYYGYTF. The CDR3 DNA is TGTGCCAGCAGCCAAGACCGACAGAGGCGGTACTATGGCTACACCTTC.

This clonotype has only a few counts. This sequence joins TRBV5-1 and TRBJ2-6; D remains ambiguous. Germline V gene lookup returns CDR1 SGHRS and CDR2 YFSETQ. The CDR3 contains 15 residues. Trimming shortened V by 4 bases and J by 0 bases, and 8 bases separated the two germline ends. The CDR3 DNA follows: TGCGCCAGCAGCACTCAGGTCTCTGGGGCCAACGTCCTGACTTTC. It is translated as CASSTQVSGANVLTF.

This clonotype was detected many times. The V call is TRBV10-3, the J call TRBJ2-3, with TRBD2 matching over 8 bases. The CDR3 is 16 amino acids. The germline gives CDR1 ENHRY, CDR2 SYGVKD. J gave up 1 base and V 2 bases, and 5 bases lay outside the gene matches. In nucleotides, the CDR3 is TGTGCCATCAGTGAGCCCACTAGCGGACGCACAGATACGCAGTATTTT. Protein: CAISEPTSGRTDTQYF.

The chain carries TRBV7-2 and TRBJ2-7; D is unclear. The CDR3 is 12 residues long. The V and J ends lost 5 bases and 2 bases respectively, with 7 bases between them. Germline V gives CDR1 SGHTA, CDR2 FQGNSA. The chain's CDR3 is CASSVEAYEQYF. CDR3 DNA sequence: TGTGCCAGCAGCGTAGAAGCCTACGAGCAGTACTTC.

At least ten counts were recorded for this clonotype. The gene calls are TRBV27 and TRBJ1-1; the D gene is possibly TRBD1 (5 bases). Germline assignment: CDR1 MNHEY and CDR2 SMNVEV (reference sequence). The CDR3 runs to 13 residues. V shed 5 bases and J shed 1 base, with 8 bases lying between them. CDR3 amino acids: CASSKTENTEAFF. In nucleotides, the CDR3 is TGTGCCAGCAGTAAGACAGAGAACACTGAAGCTTTCTTT.

This clonotype was picked up a small number of times. The chain employs TRBV20-1 and TRBJ2-5; 7 bases map to TRBD2. CDR3 size: 15 residues. Germline assignment: CDR1 DFQATT and CDR2 SNEGSKA (reference sequence). CDR3 DNA sequence: TGCAGCCTACCAGTCGTAGCGGGCATCCAAGAGACCCAGTACTTC. Translation gives CSLPVVAGIQETQYF.

This clonotype was counted only a few times. V is TRBV20-1 and J is TRBJ1-4, with 7 bases that match TRBD1. The CDR3 extends over 16 amino acids. J was trimmed by 5 bases and V by 6 bases; bases with no gene match: 15. Germline-derived CDR1 and CDR2 are DFQATT and SNEGSKA (reference sequence). The CDR3 spells CSAEGGLALLNEKLFF. The CDR3 region has the DNA TGCAGTGCGGAAGGGGGCCTTGCCCTCCTAAATGAAAAACTGTTTTTT.

In this sample, this clonotype turned up many times. The chain has TRBV11-2 and TRBJ2-5, with 8 bases matching TRBD2. The trim removed 0 bases at V and 5 bases at J, leaving 5 bases unmatched. Per germline, CDR1 SGHAT and CDR2 FQNNGV. The CDR3 totals 15 residues. The CDR3 coding sequence is TGTGCCAGCAGCTTAGATCGGGAGGGTTGGGAGACCCAGTACTTC. Residues: CASSLDREGWETQYF.

The J gene is TRBJ1-1, the V gene TRBV5-1, with TRBD1 as a possible D gene (6 bases). The CDR3 totals 13 residues. The V and J ends lost 2 bases and 8 bases respectively, with 13 bases between them. The germline V gene encodes CDR1 SGHRS and CDR2 YFSETQ. DNA of the CDR3: TGCGCCAGCAGCTTCGAGCGCGACAGGGAAGCTTTCTTT. This gives the protein CASSFERDREAFF. Supplemented by reference TRBV5-1 and TRBJ1-1, the full variable domain reads KAGVTQTPRYLIKTRGQQVTLSCSPISGHRSVSWYQQTPGQGLQFLFEYFSETQRNKGNFPGRFSGRQFSNSRSEMNVSTLELGDSALYLCASSFERDREAFFGQGTRLTVV.

This clonotype was counted ten times or more. The chain recombines TRBV6-2 or TRBV6-3 with TRBJ2-1, with 7 nucleotides matching TRBD2. The V gene's germline CDR1 is MNHEY and CDR2 SVGEGT. CDR3 length equals 14 residues. V trimming: 8 bases; J trimming: 2 bases; junction bases outside the gene matches: 6. This CDR3 reads CASQRDNTYNEQFF. The DNA of the CDR3 is TGTGCCAGCCAGCGGGATAATACCTACAATGAGCAGTTCTTC.

This clonotype occurred a few times. The chain carries TRBV6-2 or TRBV6-3 and TRBJ1-2; the D gene is possibly TRBD1 (5 bases). This CDR3 comprises 13 residues. Between the trimmed V and J ends, which lost 6 bases and 3 bases, there was a span of 11 bases. CDR1 is MNHEY and CDR2 is SVGEGT in the germline V gene. The DNA for the CDR3 is TGTGCCAGCAGAGGGGTGGGGGACTATGGCTACACCTTC. This codes for CASRGVGDYGYTF.

The CDR3 sequence: CASRLISGGNIQYF. The CDR3 coding sequence is TGTGCCAGCAGGCTAATATCGGGGGGGAACATTCAGTACTTC. This rearrangement joins TRBV7-2 to TRBJ2-4, with 8 nucleotides matching TRBD2. The J segment lost 7 bases and the V segment lost 6 bases, leaving 8 bases of the junction unmatched. The CDR3 spans 14 residues. Germline V lookup: CDR1 SGHTA, CDR2 FQGNSA.

This clonotype was seen many times. The CDR3 DNA is TGTGCCAGCAGTTTACGAGGCGGAAACACCATATATTTT. It encodes CASSLRGGNTIYF. V is TRBV6-5 and J is TRBJ1-3, with D uncertain. The CDR3 loop spans 13 amino acids. CDR1 is MNHEY and CDR2 is SVGAGI in the germline V gene. Trimming took off 4 bases at V and 4 bases at J, with 8 bases between the two ends.